Presented here are 3 T cell receptor beta chains from one specimen sequenced in a study of blood T cells in healthy people across ages. The use of a sample-barcoded 5' primer and a J-beta primer mix characterized a second PCR of roughly 7 to 11 cycles. Via MiXCR, TCRdb re-called the 5' RACE reads, giving one row per CDR3 protein. The sample holds 890,000 or so distinct CDR3 sequences, around 62% seen once. The sample comprised blood. The receptors were sampled from a man aged 25-45 years in good health.

The chain links TRBV11-1 to TRBJ2-1; 10 bases align to TRBD2. This CDR3 has 16 amino acids. Trimming at V came to 2 bases and at J to 9 bases, leaving 10 bases not matched to a gene. The germline gives CDR1 SGHAT, CDR2 FQDESV (reference sequence). As DNA, the CDR3 is TGTGCCAGCAGCTTATTGGTTCCTAGCGGGGGCCCTGAGCAGTTCTTC. This codes for CASSLLVPSGGPEQFF.

The V gene is TRBV20-1, the J gene TRBJ2-7; D perhaps matches TRBD1 (6 bases). Per germline, CDR1 DFQATT and CDR2 SNEGSKA (reference sequence). V was shortened by 6 bases and J by 0 bases, with 12 bases between the two germline ends. This CDR3 region has 13 residues. The CDR3 region has the DNA TGCAGTGCATCGCGGACAGTCTCCTACGAGCAGTACTTC. Encoded protein: CSASRTVSYEQYF.

CDR3 bases: TGTGCCAGCAGCGTAGGGGCCGGGGGGGTCAAAGATACGCAGTATTTT. This encodes CASSVGAGGVKDTQYF. The chain links TRBV9 to TRBJ2-3, with 8 bases identical to TRBD2. The CDR3 consists of 16 residues. Germline V lookup: CDR1 SGDLS, CDR2 YYNGEE. Trimming cost V 0 bases and J 5 bases; bases outside gene matches: 8. The variable domain in full, completed from reference TRBV9 and TRBJ2-3, reads DSGVTQTPKHLITATGQRVTLRCSPRSGDLSVYWYQQSLDQGLQFLIQYYNGEERAKGNILERFSAQQFPDLHSELNLSSLELGDSALYFCASSVGAGGVKDTQYFGPGTRLTVL.